This record looks at one T cell receptor beta chain sequence and its context. Its cognate antigen is unknown. Germline loops: CDR1 SGHDT, CDR2 YYEEEE. The V end lost 0 bases, the J end lost 0 bases, and 9 bases lay between the germline ends. This CDR3 comprises 15 residues. These data belong to a study of OX40 agonist ivuxolimab in advanced cancers. In the study overall: Partial response was recorded in three patients: one hepatocellular carcinoma and two cutaneous melanoma cases.

Sequencing used immunoSEQ multiplex PCR; TCRdb keeps in-frame clones, though not all of them. The repertoire includes roughly 73,000 clones, roughly 80% of them detected once, and approximately 1% sits in the top ten. Study-wide results and caveats: Among the least clonally expanded were partial responders at 0.1-3.0 mg/kg.

The chain employs TRBV5-6 and TRBJ1-1; D uncertain. This clonotype was obtained from an adult with an advanced solid tumor such as melanoma, head and neck, liver or kidney cancer. The material was CD4+ or CD8+ T cells sorted from blood, obtained in a trial of the OX40 agonist ivuxolimab. The CDR3 sequence: CASSLGGFMNTEAFF. Written as DNA, the CDR3 is TGTGCCAGCAGCTTGGGAGGGTTCATGAACACTGAAGCTTTCTTT.